These 11 T cell receptor beta chains originate from one sample sequenced in a study of cytomegalovirus exposure and HLA in healthy donors. The PCR was carried out with 60 Vbeta primers and 13 Jbeta primers. Libraries were prepared by immunoSEQ multiplex PCR; TCRdb keeps only in-frame clonotypes and omits some of them. The listing contains about 110,000 clones. The sequencing input was PBMCs. The receptor set was obtained from a young man in good health and CMV-seronegative.

The rearrangement joins TRBV30 to TRBJ2-2, with D unclear. The CDR3 contains 11 residues. Trimming shortened V by 1 base and J by 8 bases, and 5 bases separated the two germline ends. CDR1 is GTSNPN, CDR2 SVGIG, per germline (reference sequence). CDR3 in DNA: TGTGCCTGGAGTGGTTCGGGGGAGCTGTTTTTT. Translation: CAWSGSGELFF.

J is TRBJ2-7 and V is TRBV10-3; no reliable D call. Germline CDR1 and CDR2: ENHRY and SYGVKD. The CDR3 length is 13 residues. V gave up 3 bases and J gave up 3 bases, with 9 bases separating them. The CDR3 reads CAISDGWSYEQYF. The CDR3 DNA follows: TGTGCCATCAGTGACGGCTGGAGCTACGAGCAGTACTTC.

The rearrangement links TRBV10-3 to TRBJ2-5, with TRBD1 matching 9 bases. The DNA end favors TRBJ2-7, so the J call may be wrong. The CDR3 extends over 15 amino acids. CDR1 is ENHRY, CDR2 SYGVKD, per germline. The CDR3 DNA sequence: TGTGCCATCAGCCCCGGGACAGGGTCAAGTTACGAGCAGTACTTC. Translating it yields CAISPGTGSSYEQYF.

V and J are TRBV6-1 and TRBJ2-7; D is undetermined. Looked up from germline, CDR1 is MNHNS and CDR2 is SASEGT. This CDR3 spans 15 amino acids. Trimming removed 6 bases from V and 1 base from J, with 16 bases in between. CDR3 protein: CASRLANTDSYEQYF. DNA of the CDR3: TGTGCCAGCAGACTGGCCAACACAGATTCCTACGAGCAGTACTTC.

CDR3 region: CASSLGGGNGYTF. Here the CDR3 DNA reads TGTGCCAGCAGTTTAGGAGGAGGCAATGGCTACACCTTC. The V gene is TRBV28, the J gene TRBJ1-2; D is uncertain. The CDR3 is 13 amino acids. The V end lost 2 bases, the J end lost 6 bases, and 10 bases lay between the germline ends. In germline, CDR1 is MDHEN, CDR2 SYDVKM.

V and J are TRBV10-3 and TRBJ1-2; TRBD1 is a possible D gene (5 bases). The V end lost 8 bases, the J end lost 3 bases, and 16 bases lay between the germline ends. Per germline, CDR1 ENHRY and CDR2 SYGVKD. The CDR3 contains 14 residues. CDR3 bases: TGTGCCATCTCTCCAGGTCGGGGGGACTATGGCTACACCTTC. Its protein is CAISPGRGDYGYTF.

The chain links TRBV7-2 to TRBJ1-4; D gene unclear. Trimming took 4 bases from V and 9 from J, leaving 21 bases between them. CDR1 and CDR2 from the germline V gene are SGHTA and FQGNSA. There are 16 residues in the CDR3. CDR3 region: CASSSSPGSASQKLFF. As DNA, the CDR3 is TGTGCCAGCAGCTCCTCGCCCGGGTCCGCCTCCCAAAAACTGTTTTTT.

V gene TRBV2 combines with J gene TRBJ2-1; possibly TRBD1 for D (6 bases). The V and J ends lost 6 bases and 2 bases respectively, with 11 bases between them. The CDR3 has 14 amino acids. The germline CDR1 and CDR2 sequences are SNHLY and FYNNEI. CDR3 sequence reads: CASRMRGTYNEQFF. CDR3 nucleotides: TGTGCCAGCAGGATGAGGGGGACCTACAATGAGCAGTTCTTC.

The gene calls are TRBV19 and TRBJ1-2, with TRBD1 as a possible D gene (5 bases). The length of the CDR3 is 18 residues. CDR1 is LNHDA, CDR2 SQIVND, per germline (reference sequence). With 5 bases removed from V and 6 bases from J, the gap between germline ends came to 28 bases. Written as DNA, the CDR3 is TGTGCCAGTAGTGGGGCCTCCGGTACAGGCAGTTTGTTGGATGGCTACACCTTC. Its protein product is CASSGASGTGSLLDGYTF. Supplemented by reference TRBV19 and TRBJ1-2, the full variable domain reads DGGITQSPKYLFRKEGQNVTLSCEQNLNHDAMYWYRQDPGQGLRLIYYSQIVNDFQKGDIAEGYSVSREKKESFPLTVTSAQKNPTAFYLCASSGASGTGSLLDGYTFGSGTRLTVV.

The J gene is TRBJ2-5, the V gene TRBV6-5; tentative D call: TRBD1 (7 bases). The germline gives CDR1 MNHEY, CDR2 SVGAGI. This CDR3 spans 14 amino acids. The V end was cut by 6 bases, the J end by 2 bases, with 13 bases between. CDR3 in amino acids: CASRQGLAQETQYF. The CDR3 coding sequence is TGTGCCAGCAGACAGGGGCTAGCGCAAGAGACCCAGTACTTC.

The chain links TRBV14 to TRBJ2-7; 8 positions match TRBD1. With V trimmed by 4 bases and J by 6 bases, 8 bases remained unmatched. CDR3 size: 14 residues. CDR1 and CDR2 (germline): SGHDN, FVKESK. Here the CDR3 DNA reads TGTGCCAGCAGCCGCGCGGACAGGGTAAGCGAGCAGTACTTC. It codes for CASSRADRVSEQYF.